One and the same sample provided the 6 T cell receptor beta chains below, sequenced in a study of Ad26.COV2.S vaccination and SARS-CoV-2 variants (dated by TCRdb to the early 2020s). Receptor amplification or capture employed the immunoSEQ multiplex PCR assay. The source is immuneACCESS, and TCRdb retained only in-frame sequences with V and J called. Part of the clones is not carried over; for the studies checked, unresolved V genes explain less than half of this, and the remainder is unexplained. The sample table contains around 320,000 clones; only one count was recorded for about 86% of them. The ten largest clones represent 1.5% to 2.5% of the sample. The treatment or condition label, as the study defines it: around 19 received Ad26.COV2.S at low or high dose, single or two shots; several received placebo; per-sample allocation not given. Repertoires of vaccine and placebo recipients were sequenced from samples collected on day 63 after the first injection.

Sample: peripheral blood, taken in a trial of Ad26.COV2.S vaccine versus placebo. Every receptor here comes from a person between 18 and 60 years old who received the Ad26.COV2.S COVID-19 vaccine or a placebo.

The chain carries TRBV28 and TRBJ2-7, with a possible D match to TRBD1 (5 bases). This CDR3 contains 12 residues. CDR1 is MDHEN, CDR2 SYDVKM, per germline. The ends were cut back, 6 bases at V and 7 bases at J, with 13 bases in the middle. CDR3 residues: CASSLLNREQYF. CDR3 sequence (DNA): TGTGCCAGCAGCCTTCTAAACAGGGAGCAGTACTTC.

The chain uses TRBV19 and TRBJ1-1, with D perhaps matching TRBD1 (5 bases). V lost 6 bases, J lost 1 base, and 12 bases lay in between. The germline V gene has CDR1 LNHDA and CDR2 SQIVND (reference sequence). The CDR3 totals 14 residues. The CDR3 nucleotides read TGTGCCAGTAGGCAGGGCTCACCGAACACTGAAGCTTTCTTT. Protein sequence: CASRQGSPNTEAFF.

The chain is built from TRBV5-1 and TRBJ1-2; D is possibly TRBD1 (6 bases). The CDR3 has 16 residues. The germline V gene has CDR1 SGHRS and CDR2 YFSETQ. Trimming removed 4 bases from V and 6 bases from J, with 22 bases in between. CDR3 loop: CASSPLGLIGGNGYTF. The DNA for the CDR3 is TGCGCCAGCAGCCCCTTAGGGCTTATAGGGGGGAATGGCTACACCTTC.

The chain joins TRBV19 to TRBJ1-2; weak D call: TRBD1 (6 bases). Germline CDR1 is LNHDA and CDR2 is SQIVND (reference sequence). V was shortened by 3 bases and J by 2 bases, with 16 bases between the two germline ends. CDR3 size: 16 residues. The CDR3 here is CASSMGHLVSNYGYTF. In DNA, the CDR3 is TGTGCCAGTAGTATGGGACATTTGGTATCGAACTATGGCTACACCTTC.

The chain uses TRBV5-4 and TRBJ2-5; D possibly corresponds to TRBD1 (6 bases). Germline V gives CDR1 SGHNT, CDR2 YYREEE (reference sequence). The CDR3 is made up of 16 amino acids. V was clipped by 3 bases and J by 3 bases, with 18 bases between them. The CDR3 protein is CASSSAGDKIKETQYF. DNA for the CDR3: TGTGCCAGCAGCTCAGCCGGGGACAAAATCAAAGAGACCCAGTACTTC.

The chain carries TRBV18 and TRBJ2-4, with 9 nucleotides matching TRBD1. This CDR3 has 15 residues. V lost 3 bases, J lost 7 bases, and 7 bases stayed unmatched. Germline V gives CDR1 KGHSH, CDR2 LQKENI. Written as DNA, the CDR3 is TGTGCCAGCTCACCTAAGGGACAGGGTGAGAACATTCAGTACTTC. It yields the protein CASSPKGQGENIQYF.